This is a list of T cell receptor beta chains from one sample in a study of response to subunit inactivated influenza vaccine. TCRdb re-derived calls from the RT-PCR reads in MiXCR, one entry per CDR3 protein. In the table there are 500,000 to 600,000 distinct CDR3 sequences, about 11% of which are singletons. Sequences were derived from PBMCs from blood, sampled on the day of vaccination. Every receptor here comes from a man aged 45-65 years who received an inactivated influenza vaccine. Each CDR3 is given with its conserved first and last residue. A D gene is named only where the DNA matches it firmly. For some rows the clone size is stated as once, few or many, or as a class when expanded; others skip it.

TRBJ2-4,16,NA,TRBV7-9,few,CASSLDGRGAKNIQYF,TGTGCCAGCAGCCTAGACGGGAGAGGAGCCAAAAACATTCAGTACTTC
TRBJ2-1,15,TRBD2,TRBV20-1,NA,CSAPKRGAAYNEQFF,TGCAGTGCCCCTAAGCGGGGGGCCGCTTACAATGAGCAGTTCTTC
TRBJ2-3,16,NA,TRBV10-3,NA,CAIRDDRTVSTDTQYF,TGTGCCATCAGAGATGACAGGACGGTCAGCACAGATACGCAGTATTTT
TRBJ1-5,17,TRBD1,TRBV27,NA,CASSSNPGQFGYQPQHF,TGTGCCAGCAGTTCGAACCCGGGACAGTTTGGGTATCAGCCCCAGCATTTT
TRBJ2-3,17,TRBD2,TRBV27,NA,CASRPTPGRGVTDTQYF,TGTGCCAGCAGACCTACTCCGGGGCGGGGGGTCACAGATACGCAGTATTTT
TRBJ2-2,15,NA,TRBV28,few,CASSPGALSAGELFF,TGTGCCAGCAGTCCAGGGGCCCTTTCTGCCGGGGAGCTGTTTTTT
TRBJ2-1,13,TRBD2,TRBV12-3/TRBV12-4,few,CASSLHLAGVQFF,TGTGCCAGCAGTTTACACCTAGCGGGGGTTCAGTTCTTC
TRBJ2-2,16,TRBD1,TRBV27,few,CASRPRQGVNTGELFF,TGTGCCAGCAGACCTAGACAGGGGGTGAACACCGGGGAGCTGTTTTTT
TRBJ1-2,16,NA,TRBV7-2,few,CASSLAVQGQANGYTF,TGTGCCAGCAGCTTAGCCGTGCAGGGACAAGCTAATGGCTACACCTTC
TRBJ2-2,17,TRBD2,TRBV18,few,CASSPPLAGQNTGELFF,TGTGCCAGCTCACCACCGCTAGCGGGACAGAACACCGGGGAGCTGTTTTTT
TRBJ2-1,13,TRBD2,TRBV3-1,few,CGSGGGWDNEQFF,TGCGGGTCGGGGGGAGGTTGGGACAATGAGCAGTTCTTC
TRBJ2-5,14,TRBD1,TRBV15,NA,CATSRERGPETQYF,TGTGCCACCAGCAGAGAAAGGGGGCCGGAGACCCAGTACTTC
TRBJ2-5,15,TRBD1,TRBV12-3/TRBV12-4,NA,CASSPGQGMSETQYF,TGTGCCAGCAGCCCGGGACAGGGAATGTCAGAGACCCAGTACTTC
TRBJ2-7,14,TRBD1,TRBV5-1,few,CASTRGDRGHEQYF,TGCGCCAGCACCCGAGGGGACAGGGGTCACGAGCAGTACTTC
TRBJ2-5,13,NA,TRBV2,NA,CASSGTGGETQYF,TGTGCCAGCAGTGGGACTGGTGGGGAGACCCAGTACTTC
TRBJ2-1,15,NA,TRBV29-1,many,CSVEDRWAADNEQFF,TGCAGCGTTGAAGATCGGTGGGCGGCAGACAATGAGCAGTTCTTC
TRBJ2-6,17,NA,TRBV6-5,few,CASSYQRGRTGANVLTF,TGTGCCAGCAGTTACCAGAGGGGTAGGACTGGGGCCAACGTCCTGACTTTC
TRBJ2-7,15,NA,TRBV5-1,many,CASSAGSGRSYEQYF,TGCGCCAGCAGTGCTGGCTCGGGACGTTCCTACGAGCAGTACTTC
TRBJ2-7,16,NA,TRBV20-1,NA,CSARGPGPSAYYEQYF,TGCAGTGCTAGGGGGCCTGGGCCTAGCGCTTACTACGAGCAGTACTTC
TRBJ2-2,10,NA,TRBV7-2,many,CASSSGELFF,TGTGCCAGCAGTTCCGGGGAGCTGTTTTTT
TRBJ1-1,13,NA,TRBV10-3,NA,CAIGVGGKTEAFF,TGTGCCATCGGTGTAGGGGGAAAGACTGAAGCTTTCTTT
TRBJ2-5,14,TRBD1,TRBV7-6,few,CASSLQQGVETQYF,TGTGCCAGCAGCCTCCAACAGGGGGTAGAGACCCAGTACTTC
TRBJ1-6,17,NA,TRBV6-5,NA,CASSYDSVSSYNSPLHF,TGTGCCAGCAGTTACGACAGCGTCAGCTCCTATAATTCACCCCTCCACTTT
TRBJ2-1,15,NA,TRBV4-3,NA,CASSQDFATANEQFF,TGCGCCAGCAGCCAAGATTTCGCGACGGCCAATGAGCAGTTCTTC
TRBJ2-3,14,NA,TRBV21-1,NA,CASSKELVPDTQYF,TGTGCCAGCAGCAAAGAGCTGGTCCCTGATACGCAGTATTTT
TRBJ2-2,14,NA,TRBV4-2,NA,CASSPGLASGELFF,TGTGCCAGCAGCCCCGGACTCGCATCCGGGGAGCTGTTTTTT
TRBJ2-3,13,NA,TRBV29-1,many,CSVDGSTRDTQYF,TGCAGCGTTGACGGCTCGACCCGGGATACGCAGTATTTT
TRBJ1-5,13,NA,TRBV20-1,few,CSARDTINQPQHF,TGCAGTGCTAGAGACACTATCAATCAGCCCCAGCATTTT
TRBJ2-1,15,NA,TRBV19,few,CASSTLPSSYNEQFF,TGTGCCAGTAGTACACTCCCGAGCTCCTACAATGAGCAGTTCTTC
TRBJ2-7,14,TRBD2,TRBV7-2,few,CASSSRSGRYEQYF,TGTGCCAGCAGCTCCCGTAGCGGGAGATACGAGCAGTACTTC
TRBJ2-4,13,NA,TRBV5-1,few,CASSSGNEGIQYF,TGCGCCAGCAGCTCCGGAAATGAGGGCATTCAGTACTTC
TRBJ2-7,13,TRBD2,TRBV5-1,many,CASSLVGLSRQYF,TGCGCCAGCAGCTTGGTGGGACTAAGTCGGCAGTACTTC
TRBJ2-7,15,TRBD1,TRBV7-9,NA,CASSFPGQTWDEQYF,TGTGCCAGCAGCTTTCCGGGACAGACTTGGGACGAGCAGTACTTC
TRBJ2-1,14,TRBD2,TRBV20-1,NA,CSAQSGGAAGEQFF,TGCAGTGCTCAAAGCGGGGGGGCCGCGGGTGAGCAGTTCTTC
TRBJ1-1,15,NA,TRBV5-5,few,CASSLEGREGFEAFF,TGTGCCAGCAGCTTGGAAGGCAGGGAGGGGTTCGAAGCTTTCTTT
TRBJ2-3,16,NA,TRBV2,many,CASNRIGQPSTDTQYF,TGTGCCAGCAACCGAATTGGACAGCCTAGCACAGATACGCAGTATTTT
TRBJ2-1,17,TRBD2,TRBV20-1,once,CSARDRTSGSSYNEQFF,TGCAGTGCTAGAGATCGGACTAGCGGGTCCTCCTACAATGAGCAGTTCTTC
TRBJ1-4,15,NA,TRBV9,many,CASSVMGRGNEKLFF,TGTGCCAGCAGCGTAATGGGGCGTGGGAATGAAAAACTGTTTTTT
TRBJ2-7,17,TRBD1,TRBV6-2/TRBV6-3,few,CASWDRESWGISYEQYF,TGTGCCAGCTGGGACAGGGAATCGTGGGGGATCTCCTACGAGCAGTACTTC
TRBJ2-1,13,NA,TRBV3-1,few,CASSQQGTNEQFF,TGTGCCAGCAGCCAACAGGGAACAAATGAGCAGTTCTTC
TRBJ1-5,14,NA,TRBV7-6,NA,CASSLGPTDQPQHF,TGTGCCAGCAGCTTAGGTCCCACAGATCAGCCCCAGCATTTT
TRBJ2-7,12,NA,TRBV7-2,NA,CASSHLGHEQYF,TGTGCCAGCAGCCACCTGGGGCACGAGCAGTACTTC
TRBJ2-7,15,NA,TRBV4-3,many,CASSQDSQAAYEQYF,TGCGCCAGCAGCCAAGATTCCCAGGCAGCCTACGAGCAGTACTTC
TRBJ2-7,14,TRBD2,TRBV5-4,few,CASSLGTSGSKQYF,TGTGCCAGCAGCCTCGGGACTAGCGGGAGTAAGCAGTACTTC
TRBJ1-1,15,TRBD1,TRBV5-1,NA,CASSQTGGGNTEAFF,TGCGCCAGCAGCCAGACAGGGGGCGGGAACACTGAAGCTTTCTTT
TRBJ1-3,16,TRBD1,TRBV12-3/TRBV12-4,many,CASRVRGIRSGNTIYF,TGTGCCAGCAGAGTCAGGGGGATCCGGTCTGGAAACACCATATATTTT
TRBJ2-7,15,TRBD1,TRBV25-1,NA,CASSDLGQGKAVQYF,TGTGCCAGCAGTGACCTGGGACAGGGTAAGGCTGTGCAGTACTTC
TRBJ2-1,16,TRBD1,TRBV29-1,many,CSGGFFRDSPYNEQFF,TGCAGCGGCGGATTTTTCCGGGACAGTCCCTACAATGAGCAGTTCTTC
TRBJ2-7,15,NA,TRBV4-3,many,CASSQQGKGAYEQYF,TGCGCCAGCAGCCAACAGGGGAAGGGCGCCTACGAGCAGTACTTC
TRBJ2-1,14,NA,TRBV6-2/TRBV6-3,NA,CASSYLRSYFEQFF,TGTGCCAGCAGTTACTTACGCAGTTATTTTGAGCAGTTCTTC
TRBJ2-2,14,NA,TRBV15,few,CATSRDSYTGELFF,TGTGCCACCAGCAGAGACTCCTACACCGGGGAGCTGTTTTTT
TRBJ2-3,15,NA,TRBV20-1,few,CSASVAVAPPDTQYF,TGCAGTGCTAGTGTCGCCGTGGCCCCTCCAGATACGCAGTATTTT
TRBJ2-1,12,NA,TRBV29-1,few,CSSGDLYNEQFF,TGCAGCTCGGGGGACTTGTACAATGAGCAGTTCTTC